The 21 T cell receptor beta chains presented below share a single source sample, sequenced in a study of tumor-infiltrating lymphocytes in localized non-small cell lung cancer. Measured with immunoSEQ multiplex PCR; TCRdb has only the in-frame clones, and not every one. This sample carries several thousand clones, about 70% of them seen once, and the ten largest clones take 7.1%. The source material was uninvolved lung tissue not adjacent to the tumor. All receptors come from a human donor with non-small cell lung cancer.

The chain has TRBV4-1 and TRBJ2-1; possible D gene TRBD1, 5 bases. This CDR3 comprises 14 residues. Germline loops: CDR1 MGHRA, CDR2 YSYEKL. Trimming took off 1 base at V and 9 bases at J, with 13 bases between the two ends. CDR3 sequence (DNA): TGCGCCAGCAGCCAAGTATCAGGGTGGGTTGAGCAGTTCTTC. Translation gives CASSQVSGWVEQFF.

The chain uses TRBV6-5 and TRBJ2-1; TRBD2 matches at 11 bases. The J segment lost 4 bases and the V segment lost 8 bases, leaving 4 bases of the junction unmatched. Germline V gene data show CDR1 as MNHEY and CDR2 as SVGAGI. This CDR3 is 14 amino acids long. DNA for the CDR3: TGTGCCAGCGGTAGCGGGGGGGATTACAATGAGCAGTTCTTC. The encoded protein is CASGSGGDYNEQFF.

V and J are TRBV7-9 and TRBJ2-7, with D perhaps matching TRBD1 (5 bases). Germline loops: CDR1 SEHNR, CDR2 FQNEAQ (reference sequence). CDR3 length: 14 residues. V lost 5 bases and J 1 base, leaving 12 bases between the germline ends. CDR3 coding DNA: TGTGCCAGCAGCCTCAGGGCTGGGTCCTACGAGCAGTACTTC. Encoded protein: CASSLRAGSYEQYF.

In regard to this clone: The same CDR3 also results from other DNA sequences found in this sample. This chain's CDR3 is CASSPSGNSNQPQHF. Here the CDR3 DNA reads TGTGCCAGCAGCCCCTCAGGTAACAGCAATCAGCCCCAGCATTTT. The chain has TRBV7-9 and TRBJ1-5; D unclear. The CDR3 totals 15 residues. The V gene lost 5 bases and the J gene lost 1 base, with 12 bases spanning the gap. The germline gives CDR1 SEHNR, CDR2 FQNEAQ (reference sequence).

This clone was seen a single time. The gene calls are TRBV7-3 and TRBJ2-6; a weak D match, TRBD2 (5 bases). The V and J ends lost 2 bases and 9 bases respectively, with 11 bases between them. The CDR3 length is 14 residues. Germline-derived CDR1 and CDR2 are SGHTA and FQGTGA. The CDR3, as DNA: TGTGCCAGCAGCTTAGACCTTGGAGGCAACGTCCTGACTTTC. As protein: CASSLDLGGNVLTF.

V gene TRBV7-2 combines with J gene TRBJ2-5, with D possibly being TRBD2 (5 bases). CDR3 size: 19 residues. V was trimmed by 1 base and J by 5 bases, leaving 26 bases between them. Per the germline V gene, CDR1 is SGHTA and CDR2 is FQGNSA. CDR3: CASSLGNIGTEWEWETQYF. CDR3 sequence (DNA): TGTGCCAGCAGCTTAGGCAATATTGGAACCGAGTGGGAGTGGGAGACCCAGTACTTC.

The V gene is TRBV18, the J gene TRBJ2-7, with D unclear. V gave up 3 bases and J gave up 0 bases, with 9 bases separating them. The CDR3 contains 14 residues. Germline CDR1 is KGHSH and CDR2 is LQKENI. The CDR3 region is CASSPPHSSYEQYF. Here the CDR3 DNA reads TGTGCCAGCTCACCTCCCCATAGCTCCTACGAGCAGTACTTC. Combining the CDR3 with reference TRBV18 and TRBJ2-7 gives the whole variable domain NAGVMQNPRHLVRRRGQEARLRCSPMKGHSHVYWYRQLPEEGLKFMVYLQKENIIDESGMPKERFSAEFPKEGPSILRIQQVVRGDSAAYFCASSPPHSSYEQYFGPGTRLTVT.

The chain combines TRBV4-3 with TRBJ2-3; 9 bases line up with TRBD1. Germline V gene data show CDR1 as LGHNA and CDR2 as YSLEER. CDR3 length equals 16 residues. After removal of 4 bases from V and 4 bases from J, the junction contained 9 bases not matched to a gene. CDR3: CASSPGTGWSADTQYF. The DNA for the CDR3 is TGCGCCAGCAGCCCCGGGACAGGGTGGAGCGCAGATACGCAGTATTTT.

The J gene is TRBJ1-2, the V gene TRBV9; D remains ambiguous. The CDR3 sequence is 12 residues long. V was trimmed by 4 bases and J by 9 bases, leaving 13 bases between them. Germline loops: CDR1 SGDLS, CDR2 YYNGEE. The CDR3 DNA reads as TGTGCCAGCAGCCCGCCGGGTTCGCGCTACACCTTC. Translating gives CASSPPGSRYTF.

The chain uses TRBV2 and TRBJ1-2; maybe TRBD1 (5 bases). CDR3 length: 14 residues. CDR1 SNHLY and CDR2 FYNNEI come from the germline V gene. V shed 6 bases and J shed 8 bases, with 19 bases lying between them. The CDR3: CASSSDRIWDGYTF. CDR3 in DNA: TGTGCCAGCAGCTCCGACAGAATTTGGGACGGCTACACCTTC.

The CDR3 reads CASSPGGTLNTEAFF. In DNA form, the CDR3 reads TGTGCCAGCAGCCCGGGGGGGACCCTGAACACTGAAGCTTTCTTT. The genes are TRBV9 and TRBJ1-1; D might be TRBD1 (5 bases). The germline gives CDR1 SGDLS, CDR2 YYNGEE. The ends were cut back, 4 bases at V and 0 bases at J, with 13 bases in the middle. The CDR3 extends over 15 amino acids.

J is TRBJ1-1 and V is TRBV25-1; TRBD1 might be the D (6 bases). There are 14 residues in the CDR3. Trimming took 2 bases from V and 0 from J, leaving 7 bases between them. Germline values: CDR1 MGHDK, CDR2 SYGVNS. CDR3 region: CASSEGQLNTEAFF. As DNA, the CDR3 is TGTGCCAGCAGTGAAGGACAGTTGAACACTGAAGCTTTCTTT.

This chain links TRBV15 with TRBJ2-4, with unresolved D. The CDR3 has 13 residues. From germline, CDR1 is LNHNV and CDR2 YYDKDF (reference sequence). V was cut by 3 bases and J by 0 bases, with 3 bases left in between. The CDR3 loop reads CATSREAKNIQYF. For the CDR3, the DNA is TGTGCCACCAGCAGGGAAGCCAAAAACATTCAGTACTTC.

This rearrangement joins TRBV7-9 to TRBJ1-5; no reliable D call. Trimming stripped 5 bases from V and 9 bases from J, with 11 bases between. The CDR3 contains 12 residues. The V gene's germline CDR1 is SEHNR and CDR2 FQNEAQ (reference sequence). This CDR3 is CASSPPRGPQHF. The CDR3 coding sequence is TGTGCCAGCAGCCCCCCAAGAGGGCCCCAGCATTTT.

This chain joins TRBV5-6 and TRBJ2-1, with 9 bases aligning to TRBD2. V shed 1 base and J 3 bases; nucleotides not matched to a gene: 5. This CDR3 is 16 amino acids long. Germline V gene lookup returns CDR1 SGHDT and CDR2 YYEEEE. The CDR3, as DNA: TGTGCCAGCAGCTTGTTCTCTAGCGGGGACTACAATGAGCAGTTCTTC. Translation: CASSLFSSGDYNEQFF.

This clone was found once. The V gene is TRBV6-6, the J gene TRBJ2-7; the D is unclear. Germline V gene lookup returns CDR1 MNHNY and CDR2 SVGAGI (reference sequence). V lost 2 bases, J lost 2 bases, and 1 base lay in between. CDR3 length: 11 residues. The CDR3 region is CASSYAYEQYF. CDR3 bases: TGTGCCAGCAGTTACGCCTACGAGCAGTACTTC.

The chain recombines TRBV19 with TRBJ1-5; D gene uncertain. V was clipped by 5 bases and J by 2 bases, with 10 bases between them. The CDR3 loop spans 14 amino acids. Germline-derived CDR1 and CDR2 are LNHDA and SQIVND (reference sequence). The CDR3 DNA reads TGTGCCAGTAGTTTCAATTCGGGCAATCAGCCCCAGCATTTT. Translated: CASSFNSGNQPQHF.

The gene calls are TRBV2 and TRBJ1-5; 9 bases are a match to TRBD1. This CDR3 spans 13 amino acids. Germline V lookup: CDR1 SNHLY, CDR2 FYNNEI. The V gene end was trimmed by 6 bases and the J gene end by 5 bases; junction bases not matched to a gene: 2. The CDR3 DNA reads TGTGCCAGCAGCCGGGACAGGGATCAGCCCCAGCATTTT. Its translation: CASSRDRDQPQHF.

The chain couples TRBV4-1 to TRBJ1-4; 7 nucleotides match TRBD1. Unmatched junction bases numbered 9, after V lost 4 bases and J lost 7 bases. The CDR3 spans 15 residues. Germline assignment: CDR1 MGHRA and CDR2 YSYEKL. This CDR3 is CASSLPEGAGEKLFF. Written as DNA, the CDR3 is TGCGCCAGCAGCCTCCCCGAGGGGGCGGGTGAAAAACTGTTTTTT.

This chain uses TRBV29-1 with TRBJ2-7; unclear D gene. Germline V gene lookup returns CDR1 SQVTM and CDR2 ANQGSEA. The CDR3 runs to 12 residues. The ends were cut back, 4 bases at V and 3 bases at J, with 10 bases in the middle. CDR3: CSVGTALYEQYF. CDR3 DNA sequence: TGCAGCGTTGGTACAGCTCTCTACGAGCAGTACTTC.

The rearrangement joins TRBV19 to TRBJ2-5; D not certain. This CDR3 has 13 amino acids. In germline, CDR1 is LNHDA, CDR2 SQIVND (reference sequence). Deletions cut 3 bases from V and 1 base from J, with 6 bases between. CDR3 DNA sequence: TGTGCCAGTAGTATTTGGAGCCAAGAGACCCAGTACTTC. Protein: CASSIWSQETQYF.